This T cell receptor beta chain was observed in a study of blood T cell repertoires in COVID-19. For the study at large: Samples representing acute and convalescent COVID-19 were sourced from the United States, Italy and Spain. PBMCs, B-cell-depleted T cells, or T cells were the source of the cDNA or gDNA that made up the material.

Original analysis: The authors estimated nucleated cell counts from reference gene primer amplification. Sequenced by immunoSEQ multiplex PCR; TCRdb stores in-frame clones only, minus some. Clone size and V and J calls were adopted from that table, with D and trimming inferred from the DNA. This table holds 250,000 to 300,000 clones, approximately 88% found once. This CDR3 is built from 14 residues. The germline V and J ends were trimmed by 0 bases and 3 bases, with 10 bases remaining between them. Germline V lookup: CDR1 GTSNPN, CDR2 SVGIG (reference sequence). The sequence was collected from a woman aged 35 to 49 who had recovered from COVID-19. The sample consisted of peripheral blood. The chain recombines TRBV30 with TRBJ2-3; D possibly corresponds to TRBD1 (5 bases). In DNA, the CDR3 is TGTGCCTGGAGTGTAGGGGTTTTGACAGATACGCAGTATTTT. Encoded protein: CAWSVGVLTDTQYF.